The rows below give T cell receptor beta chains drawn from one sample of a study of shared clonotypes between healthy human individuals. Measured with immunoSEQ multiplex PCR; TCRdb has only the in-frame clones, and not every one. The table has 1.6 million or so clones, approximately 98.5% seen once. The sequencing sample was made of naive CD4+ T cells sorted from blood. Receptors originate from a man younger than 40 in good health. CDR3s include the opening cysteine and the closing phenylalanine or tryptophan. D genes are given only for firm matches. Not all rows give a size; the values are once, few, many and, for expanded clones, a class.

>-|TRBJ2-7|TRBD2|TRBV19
CASKGGLEREQYF
TGTGCCAGTAAGGGGGGACTAGAGAGAGAGCAGTACTTC
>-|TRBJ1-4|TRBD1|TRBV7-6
CASSARTGGGNEKLFF
TGTGCCAGCAGCGCGAGGACAGGGGGCGGTAATGAAAAACTGTTTTTT
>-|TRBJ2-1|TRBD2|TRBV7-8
CASSPRSGRGFF
TGTGCCAGCAGCCCCAGAAGCGGGAGAGGGTTCTTC
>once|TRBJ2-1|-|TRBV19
CASLPGLGYNEQFF
TGTGCCAGCCTACCGGGACTGGGATACAATGAGCAGTTCTTC
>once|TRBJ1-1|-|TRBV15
CATSRVRGFDTEAFF
TGTGCCACCAGCAGAGTTCGAGGGTTTGACACTGAAGCTTTCTTT
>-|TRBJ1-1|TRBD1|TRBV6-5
CASSYSGTVHTEAFF
TGTGCCAGCAGTTATTCCGGGACAGTCCACACTGAAGCTTTCTTT
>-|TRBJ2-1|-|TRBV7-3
CASSYYPQGPYNEQFF
TGTGCCAGCAGCTATTATCCACAGGGACCCTACAATGAGCAGTTCTTC
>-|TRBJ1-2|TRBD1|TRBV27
CASRRTGTGGSGYTF
TGTGCCAGCAGGCGGACCGGGACAGGGGGCTCTGGCTACACCTTC
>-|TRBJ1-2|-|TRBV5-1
CASSLARHLNYGYTF
TGCGCCAGCAGCCTAGCAAGACATCTCAACTATGGCTACACCTTC
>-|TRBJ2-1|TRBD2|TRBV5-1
CASSLGVSGRGNEQFF
TGCGCCAGCAGCTTGGGGGTTAGCGGGAGAGGGAATGAGCAGTTCTTC
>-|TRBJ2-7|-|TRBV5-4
CASSFGQSYEQYF
TGTGCCAGCAGCTTTGGACAGAGCTACGAGCAGTACTTC
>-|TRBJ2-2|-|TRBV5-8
CASRLLVAGTGELFF
TGTGCCAGCAGGCTTCTGGTAGCTGGGACCGGGGAGCTGTTTTTT
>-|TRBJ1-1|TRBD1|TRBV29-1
CSVQTGMTEAFF
TGCAGCGTACAGACAGGGATGACTGAAGCTTTCTTT
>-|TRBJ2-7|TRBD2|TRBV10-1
CASSELTSGVYEQYF
TGCGCCAGCAGTGAATTGACTAGCGGAGTCTACGAGCAGTACTTC
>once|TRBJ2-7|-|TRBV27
CASASPSAGEREQYF
TGTGCCAGCGCTAGCCCATCCGCAGGGGAGAGAGAGCAGTACTTC
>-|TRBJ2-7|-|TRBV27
CASSRIGTYEQYF
TGTGCCAGCAGTCGCATAGGGACCTACGAGCAGTACTTC
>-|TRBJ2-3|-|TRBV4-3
CASSQDSDTQYF
TGCGCCAGCAGCCAAGATTCAGATACGCAGTATTTT
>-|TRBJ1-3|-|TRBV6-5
CASKKGTLGNTIYF
TGTGCCAGCAAAAAGGGGACCCTTGGAAACACCATATATTTT
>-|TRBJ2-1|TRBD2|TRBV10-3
CAISEVAGGPYNEQFF
TGTGCCATCAGTGAAGTAGCGGGAGGGCCCTACAATGAGCAGTTCTTC
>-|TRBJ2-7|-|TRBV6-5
CASSGKSYEQYF
TGTGCCAGCAGTGGGAAGAGCTACGAGCAGTACTTC
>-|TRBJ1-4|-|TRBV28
CASNYLGDPVF
TGTGCCAGCAACTATCTGGGGGACCCTGTCTTT